This T cell receptor (beta chain) was identified during a study of control samples from healthy donors and cancer patients. The assay was immunoSEQ multiplex PCR, and TCRdb's table has in-frame clones only and misses some. The sample has under 150,000 clones, approximately 94% seen once. Sequenced input: blood. This sequence originates from a man aged 25-40 years in good health.

The CDR3 nucleotides are TGTGCCAGCAGTGACCGGGGCGGAAATTCACCCCTCCACTTT. This codes for CASSDRGGNSPLHF. The rearrangement links TRBV2 to TRBJ1-6, with a weak D call TRBD1 (5 bases). CDR1 is SNHLY, CDR2 FYNNEI, per germline. The CDR3 extends over 14 amino acids. The germline V and J ends were trimmed by 3 bases and 7 bases, with 10 bases remaining between them.